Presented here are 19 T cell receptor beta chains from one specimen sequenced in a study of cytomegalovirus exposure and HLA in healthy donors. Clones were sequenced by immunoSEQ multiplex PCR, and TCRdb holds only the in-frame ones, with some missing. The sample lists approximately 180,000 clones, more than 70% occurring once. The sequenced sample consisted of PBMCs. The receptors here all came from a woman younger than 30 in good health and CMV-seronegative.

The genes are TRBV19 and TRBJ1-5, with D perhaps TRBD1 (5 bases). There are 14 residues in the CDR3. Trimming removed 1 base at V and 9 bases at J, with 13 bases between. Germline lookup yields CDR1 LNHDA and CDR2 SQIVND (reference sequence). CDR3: CASSIVQAGGPQHF. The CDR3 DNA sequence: TGTGCCAGTAGTATAGTCCAGGCCGGGGGGCCCCAGCATTTT.

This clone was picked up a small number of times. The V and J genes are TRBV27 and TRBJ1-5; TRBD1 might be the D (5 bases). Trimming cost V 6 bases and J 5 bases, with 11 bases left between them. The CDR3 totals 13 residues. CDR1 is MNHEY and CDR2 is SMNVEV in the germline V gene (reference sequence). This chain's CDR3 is CASRSGTHQPQHF. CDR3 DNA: TGTGCCAGCAGGAGCGGGACGCATCAGCCCCAGCATTTT.

The CDR3 loop is CSVDQTRVLSNEQFF. CDR3 in DNA: TGCAGCGTTGATCAAACGCGGGTTCTGTCCAATGAGCAGTTCTTC. This chain links TRBV29-1 with TRBJ2-1, with a possible D match to TRBD2 (5 bases). The length of the CDR3 is 15 residues. Per germline, CDR1 SQVTM and CDR2 ANQGSEA. V was shortened by 3 bases and J by 6 bases, with 18 bases between the two germline ends.

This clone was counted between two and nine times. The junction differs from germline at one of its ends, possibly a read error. DNA for the CDR3: TGTGCCAGCAGTTTGGGGACAGGGGTCAGTTACGAGCAGTACTTC. Protein: CASSLGTGVSYEQYF. This sequence joins TRBV5-6 and TRBJ2-7; TRBD1 matches 10 bases. The germline CDR1 and CDR2 sequences are SGHDT and YYEEEE. The CDR3 contains 15 residues. The variable domain in full, with the rest retrieved from reference TRBV5-6 and TRBJ2-7, is DAGVTQSPTHLIKTRGQQVTLRCSPKSGHDTVSWYQQALGQGPQFIFQYYEEEERQRGNFPDRFSGHQFPNYSSELNVNALLLGDSALYLCASSLGTGVSYEQYFGPGTRLTVT.

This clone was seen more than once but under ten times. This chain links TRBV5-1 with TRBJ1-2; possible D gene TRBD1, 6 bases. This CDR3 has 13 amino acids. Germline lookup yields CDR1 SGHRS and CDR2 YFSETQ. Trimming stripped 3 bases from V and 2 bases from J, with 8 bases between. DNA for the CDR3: TGCGCCAGCAGCTGGGACAAAAACTATGGCTACACCTTC. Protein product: CASSWDKNYGYTF.

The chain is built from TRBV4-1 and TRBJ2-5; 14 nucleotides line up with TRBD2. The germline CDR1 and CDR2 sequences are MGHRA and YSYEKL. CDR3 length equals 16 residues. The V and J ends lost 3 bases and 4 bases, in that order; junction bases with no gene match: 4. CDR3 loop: CASSQHGLAGGETQYF. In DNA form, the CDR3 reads TGCGCCAGCAGCCAGCACGGACTAGCGGGAGGAGAGACCCAGTACTTC.

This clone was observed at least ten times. CDR3 coding DNA: TGTGCCAGCAGCCCCTCAGCGGGATCCGACTCCTACGAGCAGTACTTC. Amino acids: CASSPSAGSDSYEQYF. The chain couples TRBV13 to TRBJ2-7; 7 nucleotides align to TRBD2. CDR1 PRHDT and CDR2 FYEKMQ come from the germline V gene (reference sequence). CDR3 length equals 16 residues. V lost 5 bases and J lost 0; bases outside the gene matches: 10.

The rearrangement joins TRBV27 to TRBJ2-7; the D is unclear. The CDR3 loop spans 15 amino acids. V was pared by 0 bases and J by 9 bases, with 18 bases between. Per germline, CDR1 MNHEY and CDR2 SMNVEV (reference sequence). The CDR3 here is CASSLSRTHVRGQYF. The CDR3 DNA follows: TGTGCCAGCAGTTTATCACGAACACATGTACGAGGGCAGTACTTC.

The DNA for the CDR3 is TGCGCCAGCAGCTTGGAGGTAGCGGGAGCGGGCGGGGAGCTGTTTTTT. Its translation: CASSLEVAGAGGELFF. This chain links TRBV5-1 with TRBJ2-2, with 9 bases aligning to TRBD2. Trimming at V came to 0 bases and at J to 7 bases, leaving 7 bases not matched to a gene. Germline lookup yields CDR1 SGHRS and CDR2 YFSETQ. The CDR3 extends over 16 amino acids. Using reference TRBV5-1 and TRBJ2-2 for the parts outside the CDR3, the full variable domain is KAGVTQTPRYLIKTRGQQVTLSCSPISGHRSVSWYQQTPGQGLQFLFEYFSETQRNKGNFPGRFSGRQFSNSRSEMNVSTLELGDSALYLCASSLEVAGAGGELFFGEGSRLTVL.

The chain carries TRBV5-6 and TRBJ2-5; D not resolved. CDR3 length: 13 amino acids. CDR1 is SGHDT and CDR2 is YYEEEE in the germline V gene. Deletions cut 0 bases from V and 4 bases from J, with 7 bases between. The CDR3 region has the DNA TGTGCCAGCAGCTTGGTCGGCGGAGAGACCCAGTACTTC. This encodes CASSLVGGETQYF.

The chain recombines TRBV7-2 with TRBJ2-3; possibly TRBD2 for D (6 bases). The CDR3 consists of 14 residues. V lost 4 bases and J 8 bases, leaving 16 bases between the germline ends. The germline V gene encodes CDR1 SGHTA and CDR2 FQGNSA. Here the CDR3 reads CASSSGDFRGTQYF. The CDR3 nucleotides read TGTGCCAGCAGCTCCGGGGACTTTCGAGGTACGCAGTATTTT.

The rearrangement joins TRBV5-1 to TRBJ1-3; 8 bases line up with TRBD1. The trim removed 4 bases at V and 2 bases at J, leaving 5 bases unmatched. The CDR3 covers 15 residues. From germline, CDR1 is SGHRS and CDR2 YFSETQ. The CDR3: CASSPTGEAGNTIYF. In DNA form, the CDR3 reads TGCGCCAGCAGCCCGACAGGGGAAGCTGGAAACACCATATATTTT.

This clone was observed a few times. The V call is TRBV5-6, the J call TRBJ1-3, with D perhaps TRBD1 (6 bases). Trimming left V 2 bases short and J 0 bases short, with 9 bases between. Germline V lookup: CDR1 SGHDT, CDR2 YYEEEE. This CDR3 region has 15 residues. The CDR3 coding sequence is TGTGCCAGCAGCTTTACAGGGAGCTCTGGAAACACCATATATTTT. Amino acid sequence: CASSFTGSSGNTIYF.

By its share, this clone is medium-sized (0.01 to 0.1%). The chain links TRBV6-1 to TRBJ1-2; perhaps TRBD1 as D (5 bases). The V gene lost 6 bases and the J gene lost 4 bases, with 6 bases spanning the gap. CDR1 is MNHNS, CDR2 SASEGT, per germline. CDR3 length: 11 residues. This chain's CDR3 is CASRGGYGYTF. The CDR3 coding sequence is TGTGCCAGCAGGGGGGGCTATGGCTACACCTTC.

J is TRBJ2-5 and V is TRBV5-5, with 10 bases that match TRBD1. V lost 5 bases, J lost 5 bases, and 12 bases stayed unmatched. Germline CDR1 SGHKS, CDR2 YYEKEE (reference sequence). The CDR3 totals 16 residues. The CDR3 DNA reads TGTGCCAGCAGGGACAAATTGACAGGGGGCTGGGAGACCCAGTACTTC. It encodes CASRDKLTGGWETQYF.

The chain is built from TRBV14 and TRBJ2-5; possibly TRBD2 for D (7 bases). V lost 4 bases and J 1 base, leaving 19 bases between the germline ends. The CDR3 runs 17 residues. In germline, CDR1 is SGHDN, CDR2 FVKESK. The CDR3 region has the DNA TGTGCCAGCAGCCCAAGGGGGGGCCCTAGCGGCCAAGAGACCCAGTACTTC. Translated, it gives CASSPRGGPSGQETQYF.

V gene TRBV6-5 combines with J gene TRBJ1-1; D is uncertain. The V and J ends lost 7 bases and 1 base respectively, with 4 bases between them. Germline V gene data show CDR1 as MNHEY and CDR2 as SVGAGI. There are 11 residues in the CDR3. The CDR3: CASTGNTEAFF. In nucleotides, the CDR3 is TGTGCCAGCACGGGGAACACTGAAGCTTTCTTT.

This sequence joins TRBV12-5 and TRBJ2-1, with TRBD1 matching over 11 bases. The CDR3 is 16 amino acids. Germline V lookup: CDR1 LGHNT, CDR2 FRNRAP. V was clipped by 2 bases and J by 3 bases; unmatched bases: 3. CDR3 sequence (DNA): TGTGCTAGTGGTTTGAGGACAGGGGGCATCTACAATGAGCAGTTCTTC. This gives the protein CASGLRTGGIYNEQFF.

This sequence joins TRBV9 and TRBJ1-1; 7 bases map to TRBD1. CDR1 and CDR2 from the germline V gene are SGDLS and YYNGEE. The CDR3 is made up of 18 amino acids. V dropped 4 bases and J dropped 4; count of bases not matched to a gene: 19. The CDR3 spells CASSPFFYWKGAGTEAFF. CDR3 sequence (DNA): TGTGCCAGCAGCCCGTTTTTTTACTGGAAGGGGGCAGGCACTGAAGCTTTCTTT.